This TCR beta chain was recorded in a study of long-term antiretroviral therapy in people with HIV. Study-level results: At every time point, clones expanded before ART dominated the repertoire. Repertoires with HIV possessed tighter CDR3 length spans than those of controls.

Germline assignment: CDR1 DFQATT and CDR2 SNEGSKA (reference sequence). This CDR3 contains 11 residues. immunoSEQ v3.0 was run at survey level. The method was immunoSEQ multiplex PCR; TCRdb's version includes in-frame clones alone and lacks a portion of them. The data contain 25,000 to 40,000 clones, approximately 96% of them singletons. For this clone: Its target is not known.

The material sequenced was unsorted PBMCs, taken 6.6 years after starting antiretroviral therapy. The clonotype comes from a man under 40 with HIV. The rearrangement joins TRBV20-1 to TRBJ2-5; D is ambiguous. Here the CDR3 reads CSVKTTETQYF. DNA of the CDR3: TGCAGCGTGAAAACTACAGAGACCCAGTACTTC.